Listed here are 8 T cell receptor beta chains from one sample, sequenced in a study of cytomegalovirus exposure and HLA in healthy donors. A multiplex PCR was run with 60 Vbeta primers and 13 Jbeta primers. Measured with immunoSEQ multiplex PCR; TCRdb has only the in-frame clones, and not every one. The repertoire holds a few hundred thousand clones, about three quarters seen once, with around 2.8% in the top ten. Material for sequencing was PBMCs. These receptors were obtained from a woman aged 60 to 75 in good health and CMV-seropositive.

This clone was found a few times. The CDR3 DNA reads TGCGCCAGCAGCCGTGGACAGGGACCAACTAATGAAAAACTGTTTTTT. Translating gives CASSRGQGPTNEKLFF. The V call is TRBV4-1, the J call TRBJ1-4; 8 bases are a match to TRBD1. The J segment lost 0 bases and the V segment lost 4 bases, leaving 4 bases of the junction unmatched. Germline-derived CDR1 and CDR2 are MGHRA and YSYEKL. The CDR3 consists of 16 residues.

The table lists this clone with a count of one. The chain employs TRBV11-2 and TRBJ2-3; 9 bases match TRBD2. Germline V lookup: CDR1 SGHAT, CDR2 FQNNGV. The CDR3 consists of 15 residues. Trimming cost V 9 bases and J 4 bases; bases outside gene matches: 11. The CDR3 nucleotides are TGTGCCAGTTCACCTAGCGGGATAACCCCAGATACGCAGTATTTT. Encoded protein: CASSPSGITPDTQYF. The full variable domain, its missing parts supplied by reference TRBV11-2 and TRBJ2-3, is EAGVAQSPRYKIIEKRQSVAFWCNPISGHATLYWYQQILGQGPKLLIQFQNNGVVDDSQLPKDRFSAERLKGVDSTLKIQPAKLEDSAVYLCASSPSGITPDTQYFGPGTRLTVL.

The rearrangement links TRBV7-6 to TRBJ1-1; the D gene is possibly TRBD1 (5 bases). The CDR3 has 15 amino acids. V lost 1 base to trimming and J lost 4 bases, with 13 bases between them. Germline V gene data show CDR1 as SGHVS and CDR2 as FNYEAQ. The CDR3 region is CASSLGLGGGTEAFF. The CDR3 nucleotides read TGTGCCAGCAGCTTAGGCTTGGGGGGAGGCACTGAAGCTTTCTTT.

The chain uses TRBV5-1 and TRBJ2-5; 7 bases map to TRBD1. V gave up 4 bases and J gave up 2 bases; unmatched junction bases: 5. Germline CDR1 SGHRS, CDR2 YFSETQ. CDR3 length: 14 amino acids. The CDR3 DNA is TGCGCCAGCAGCCCCAGGGGACAGCAAGAGACCCAGTACTTC. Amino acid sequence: CASSPRGQQETQYF.

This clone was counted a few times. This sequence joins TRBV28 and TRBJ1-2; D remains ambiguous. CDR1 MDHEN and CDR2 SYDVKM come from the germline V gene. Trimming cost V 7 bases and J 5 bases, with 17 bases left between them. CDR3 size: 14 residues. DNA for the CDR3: TGTGCCAGCACTTCCGGCGGGGTTACATATGGCTACACCTTC. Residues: CASTSGGVTYGYTF.

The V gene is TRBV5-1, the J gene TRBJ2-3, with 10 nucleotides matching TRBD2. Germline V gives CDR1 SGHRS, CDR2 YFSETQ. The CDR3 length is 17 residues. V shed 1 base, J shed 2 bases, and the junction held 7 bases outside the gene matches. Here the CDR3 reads CASSLRIAGGLTDTQYF. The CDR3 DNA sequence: TGCGCCAGCAGCTTGAGAATAGCGGGAGGTCTCACAGATACGCAGTATTTT.

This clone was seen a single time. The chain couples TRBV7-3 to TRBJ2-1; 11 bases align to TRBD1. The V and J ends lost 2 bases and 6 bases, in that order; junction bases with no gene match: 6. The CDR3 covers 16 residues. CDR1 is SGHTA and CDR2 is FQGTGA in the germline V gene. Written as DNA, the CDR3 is TGTGCCAGCAGCTTAGCCGGGACAGGGGGGGCCAATGAGCAGTTCTTC. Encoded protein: CASSLAGTGGANEQFF. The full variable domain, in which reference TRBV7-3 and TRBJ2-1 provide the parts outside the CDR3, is GAGVSQTPSNKVTEKGKYVELRCDPISGHTALYWYRQSLGQGPEFLIYFQGTGAADDSGLPNDRFFAVRPEGSVSTLKIQRTERGDSAVYLCASSLAGTGGANEQFFGPGTRLTVL.

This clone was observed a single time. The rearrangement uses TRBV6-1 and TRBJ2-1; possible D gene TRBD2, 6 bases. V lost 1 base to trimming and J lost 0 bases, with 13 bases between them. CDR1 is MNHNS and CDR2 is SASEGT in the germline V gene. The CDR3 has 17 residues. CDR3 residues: CASSEGGGLSSYNEQFF. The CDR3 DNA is TGTGCCAGCAGTGAAGGTGGGGGACTCAGCTCCTACAATGAGCAGTTCTTC.